Shown below are 28 T cell receptor beta chains from a single sample sequenced in a study of cytomegalovirus exposure and HLA in healthy donors. Here immunoSEQ multiplex PCR was the method, and the copy in TCRdb shows in-frame clones only, minus some. The sample contains 92,000 or so clones, roughly 96% of which appear only once. Material for sequencing was PBMCs. The receptors come from a man between 18 and 35 years old in good health and CMV-seronegative.

V is TRBV7-9 and J is TRBJ1-1, with D perhaps matching TRBD1 (5 bases). In germline, CDR1 is SEHNR, CDR2 FQNEAQ (reference sequence). CDR3 length: 15 amino acids. V was shortened by 6 bases and J by 1 base, with 15 bases between the two germline ends. The CDR3: CASSKTGQPNTEAFF. The CDR3 DNA is TGTGCCAGCAGTAAAACTGGACAACCGAACACTGAAGCTTTCTTT.

The V call is TRBV19, the J call TRBJ2-7; 7 bases match TRBD1. The CDR3 sequence is 14 residues long. Losses at the gene ends were 5 bases for V and 3 bases for J; bases not matched to a gene: 7. Germline loops: CDR1 LNHDA, CDR2 SQIVND (reference sequence). The CDR3 region is CASSPRDSNYEQYF. As DNA, the CDR3 is TGTGCCAGTAGTCCCCGGGACAGCAACTACGAGCAGTACTTC.

This rearrangement joins TRBV6-6 to TRBJ1-1; 10 positions match TRBD1. The CDR3 is 14 amino acids. Germline loops: CDR1 MNHNY, CDR2 SVGAGI (reference sequence). V was clipped by 8 bases and J by 4 bases; unmatched bases: 7. The CDR3 loop is CASGTTGGGTEAFF. CDR3 nucleotide sequence: TGTGCCAGCGGCACGACAGGGGGCGGCACTGAAGCTTTCTTT.

This sequence joins TRBV5-1 and TRBJ1-3; D is uncertain. Trimming took 4 bases from V and 0 from J, leaving 14 bases between them. The germline V gene has CDR1 SGHRS and CDR2 YFSETQ. This CDR3 spans 16 amino acids. This CDR3 reads CASSRLGGNSGNTIYF. CDR3 DNA sequence: TGCGCCAGCAGCCGTTTAGGAGGGAACTCTGGAAACACCATATATTTT.

The chain combines TRBV19 with TRBJ2-1, with TRBD2 matching 10 bases. CDR1 is LNHDA and CDR2 is SQIVND in the germline V gene (reference sequence). The ends lost 8 bases at V and 7 bases at J; junction bases unmatched: 8. This CDR3 region has 14 residues. CDR3: CASSSGGNVNEQFF. In nucleotides, the CDR3 is TGTGCCAGTTCTAGCGGGGGCAACGTTAATGAGCAGTTCTTC.

V is TRBV10-3 and J is TRBJ2-1; 8 nucleotides match TRBD1. CDR3 length equals 16 residues. The germline V gene has CDR1 ENHRY and CDR2 SYGVKD. After removal of 0 bases from V and 3 bases from J, the junction contained 4 bases not matched to a gene. In DNA form, the CDR3 reads TGTGCCATCAGTGAGTCGACGGACAGGGACTACAATGAGCAGTTCTTC. This sequence encodes CAISESTDRDYNEQFF.

The chain joins TRBV5-6 to TRBJ1-6; possibly TRBD1 for D (6 bases). This CDR3 spans 14 amino acids. V was cut by 0 bases and J by 5 bases, with 6 bases left in between. Germline CDR1 and CDR2: SGHDT and YYEEEE. The CDR3 coding sequence is TGTGCCAGCAGCTTGGGACAGGATAATTCACCCCTCCACTTT. Residues: CASSLGQDNSPLHF.

This clone has only one observation. The V and J genes are TRBV5-1 and TRBJ1-1, with D tentatively TRBD1 (6 bases). There are 14 residues in the CDR3. Trimming pared 4 bases from V and 5 bases from J, leaving 15 bases between. Germline V gives CDR1 SGHRS, CDR2 YFSETQ. CDR3: CASSITQGRTEAFF. For the CDR3, the DNA is TGCGCCAGCAGCATAACCCAGGGGCGTACTGAAGCTTTCTTT.

The rearrangement uses TRBV7-9 and TRBJ2-2; TRBD2 matches at 7 bases. Germline CDR1 and CDR2: SEHNR and FQNEAQ (reference sequence). Trimming took 5 bases from V and 3 from J; bases not matched to a gene: 15. The CDR3 contains 18 residues. The CDR3 protein is CASSPGSGGALDTGELFF. The CDR3 DNA reads TGTGCCAGCAGCCCTGGTTCGGGGGGTGCCTTGGACACCGGGGAGCTGTTTTTT. The variable domain in full, with the rest retrieved from reference TRBV7-9 and TRBJ2-2, is DTGVSQNPRHKITKRGQNVTFRCDPISEHNRLYWYRQTLGQGPEFLTYFQNEAQLEKSRLLSDRFSAERPKGSFSTLEIQRTEQGDSAMYLCASSPGSGGALDTGELFFGEGSRLTVL.

V usage is TRBV6-5 and J usage is TRBJ1-3; D not resolved. CDR1 is MNHEY, CDR2 SVGAGI, per germline. The CDR3 totals 16 residues. V lost 0 bases to trimming and J lost 4 bases, with 13 bases between them. This CDR3 reads CASSYSKRGLGNTIYF. The DNA for the CDR3 is TGTGCCAGCAGTTACTCGAAAAGAGGGTTAGGAAACACCATATATTTT.

The chain links TRBV19 to TRBJ2-3, with D perhaps matching TRBD2 (5 bases). Trimming took 8 bases from V and 0 from J, leaving 21 bases between them. Germline V gene sequence: CDR1 LNHDA, CDR2 SQIVND (reference sequence). There are 17 residues in the CDR3. The chain's CDR3 is CASLDRFRGTSTDTQYF. The CDR3 coding sequence is TGTGCCAGTTTGGACCGTTTTCGGGGAACTAGCACAGATACGCAGTATTTT.

The chain recombines TRBV5-6 with TRBJ1-2, with a weak D call TRBD1 (5 bases). V lost 1 base to trimming and J lost 5 bases, with 15 bases between them. Germline lookup yields CDR1 SGHDT and CDR2 YYEEEE. The CDR3 contains 15 residues. The CDR3 bases are TGTGCCAGCAGCTTGCTTCAGGGCCCACTTTATGGCTACACCTTC. This codes for CASSLLQGPLYGYTF.

The V call is TRBV30, the J call TRBJ1-4; the match to TRBD1 covers 8 bases. This CDR3 spans 14 amino acids. Unmatched junction bases numbered 7, after V lost 2 bases and J lost 8 bases. The V gene's germline CDR1 is GTSNPN and CDR2 SVGIG (reference sequence). CDR3 residues: CAWSLPDRAEKLFF. CDR3 in DNA: TGTGCCTGGAGTTTACCGGACAGGGCCGAAAAACTGTTTTTT.

This sequence joins TRBV19 and TRBJ1-5, with D perhaps matching TRBD1 (5 bases). The V end lost 4 bases, the J end lost 6 bases, and 10 bases lay between the germline ends. Germline V gene sequence: CDR1 LNHDA, CDR2 SQIVND (reference sequence). The CDR3 runs 13 residues. Here the CDR3 reads CASSTGLTQPQHF. In nucleotides, the CDR3 is TGTGCCAGTAGTACAGGGCTGACTCAGCCCCAGCATTTT.

The rearrangement joins TRBV9 to TRBJ1-2; possibly TRBD1 for D (6 bases). Trimming stripped 0 bases from V and 7 bases from J, with 13 bases between. Germline CDR1 SGDLS, CDR2 YYNGEE. This CDR3 has 14 residues. For the CDR3, the DNA is TGTGCCAGCAGCGTAGGCAGGGGCAGCGGTGGCTACACCTTC. Translation: CASSVGRGSGGYTF. The full variable domain, its missing parts supplied by reference TRBV9 and TRBJ1-2, is DSGVTQTPKHLITATGQRVTLRCSPRSGDLSVYWYQQSLDQGLQFLIQYYNGEERAKGNILERFSAQQFPDLHSELNLSSLELGDSALYFCASSVGRGSGGYTFGSGTRLTVV.

The V call is TRBV4-3, the J call TRBJ2-3, with D possibly being TRBD1 (5 bases). Per the germline V gene, CDR1 is LGHNA and CDR2 is YSLEER. The CDR3 has 17 residues. V lost 0 bases, J lost 4 bases, and 17 bases lay in between. The CDR3 region is CASSQDQGVGMPDTQYF. CDR3 DNA sequence: TGCGCCAGCAGCCAAGATCAGGGCGTAGGGATGCCAGATACGCAGTATTTT.

The sample holds one count of this clone. V is TRBV28 and J is TRBJ2-7, with 7 bases fitting TRBD1. This CDR3 is built from 14 residues. Germline CDR1 reads MDHEN; CDR2 reads SYDVKM. Unmatched junction bases numbered 9, after V lost 6 bases and J lost 4 bases. CDR3 bases: TGTGCCAGCAGATCAACGGGACAGAGGTACGAGCAGTACTTC. Amino acids: CASRSTGQRYEQYF.

The rearrangement uses TRBV27 and TRBJ2-7; 9 positions match TRBD1. Germline V gives CDR1 MNHEY, CDR2 SMNVEV (reference sequence). The CDR3 runs 17 residues. V lost 5 bases to trimming and J lost 2 bases; unmatched junction nucleotides: 13. The CDR3 bases are TGTGCCAGCAGTCCGATAGGACAGGGGAGGTTCGCCTACGAGCAGTACTTC. It encodes CASSPIGQGRFAYEQYF.

The V call is TRBV2, the J call TRBJ2-1; D possibly corresponds to TRBD2 (6 bases). Germline V gene lookup returns CDR1 SNHLY and CDR2 FYNNEI. V was trimmed by 5 bases and J by 4 bases, leaving 12 bases between them. There are 14 residues in the CDR3. The CDR3 nucleotides read TGTGCCAGCAGTTGGGGGAGGAAATACAATGAGCAGTTCTTC. Its translation: CASSWGRKYNEQFF. Filled out from reference TRBV2 and TRBJ2-1, the complete variable domain reads EPEVTQTPSHQVTQMGQEVILRCVPISNHLYFYWYRQILGQKVEFLVSFYNNEISEKSEIFDDQFSVERPDGSNFTLKIRSTKLEDSAMYFCASSWGRKYNEQFFGPGTRLTVL.

This sequence joins TRBV10-3 and TRBJ2-5, with 11 bases matching TRBD2. The CDR3 is 15 amino acids. Germline CDR1 reads ENHRY; CDR2 reads SYGVKD. With V trimmed by 6 bases and J by 0 bases, 3 bases remained unmatched. The CDR3 sequence: CAISATSGNQETQYF. CDR3 sequence (DNA): TGTGCCATCAGCGCGACTAGCGGGAACCAAGAGACCCAGTACTTC.

The V call is TRBV28, the J call TRBJ2-7; D remains ambiguous. The CDR3 contains 13 residues. Germline CDR1 MDHEN, CDR2 SYDVKM. V lost 7 bases, J lost 0 bases, and 10 bases lay in between. The CDR3 loop reads CASTFPSSYEQYF. In DNA form, the CDR3 reads TGTGCCAGCACCTTCCCTAGCTCCTACGAGCAGTACTTC.

The chain joins TRBV6-5 to TRBJ2-7; D remains unclear. The germline V gene has CDR1 MNHEY and CDR2 SVGAGI. V was trimmed by 8 bases and J by 0 bases, leaving 11 bases between them. CDR3 length: 13 amino acids. The CDR3 DNA sequence: TGTGCCAGCCGCGCCGCAATCTCCTACGAGCAGTACTTC. Protein product: CASRAAISYEQYF.

The chain recombines TRBV12-5 with TRBJ2-2; TRBD1 agrees at 7 bases. The CDR3 consists of 14 residues. V shed 11 bases and J 3 bases; nucleotides not matched to a gene: 9. Germline CDR1 LGHNT, CDR2 FRNRAP. CDR3 in amino acids: CAGVPGQHTGELFF. CDR3 bases: TGTGCTGGGGTCCCGGGACAGCACACCGGGGAGCTGTTTTTT.

The genes are TRBV9 and TRBJ2-1; 12 bases map to TRBD2. Unmatched junction bases numbered 9, after V lost 2 bases and J lost 9 bases. Germline V lookup: CDR1 SGDLS, CDR2 YYNGEE. This CDR3 is built from 16 residues. The CDR3 DNA is TGTGCCAGCAGCGTTTCTAGCGGGAGGGGTAGGGGTGAGCAGTTCTTC. Amino acids: CASSVSSGRGRGEQFF.

This sequence joins TRBV27 and TRBJ2-5, with unresolved D. V was cut by 0 bases and J by 3 bases, with 11 bases left in between. The V gene's germline CDR1 is MNHEY and CDR2 SMNVEV (reference sequence). The CDR3 is made up of 15 amino acids. The CDR3: CASSLSIEPKETQYF. The CDR3 nucleotides read TGTGCCAGCAGTTTATCGATCGAACCTAAAGAGACCCAGTACTTC.

This chain connects TRBV5-4 to TRBJ2-7, with 9 bases matching TRBD2. V lost 2 bases and J lost 7; bases outside the gene matches: 13. CDR3 length: 16 residues. CDR1 is SGHNT, CDR2 YYREEE, per germline (reference sequence). The CDR3 loop is CASSLGLGLAMREQYF. CDR3 nucleotide sequence: TGTGCCAGCAGCTTAGGTTTGGGACTAGCCATGCGAGAGCAGTACTTC.

As to this clone: Additional DNA sequences in this sample encode the identical CDR3. This chain uses TRBV25-1 with TRBJ2-1; tentative D call: TRBD2 (6 bases). This CDR3 contains 16 residues. Trimming took off 6 bases at V and 4 bases at J, with 19 bases between the two ends. CDR1 MGHDK and CDR2 SYGVNS come from the germline V gene. CDR3 sequence reads: CASRGFSGSIYNEQFF. CDR3 DNA sequence: TGTGCCAGCAGAGGATTTAGCGGAAGCATTTACAATGAGCAGTTCTTC.

The gene calls are TRBV6-5 and TRBJ1-3, with TRBD1 as a possible D gene (6 bases). Trimming left V 0 bases short and J 11 bases short, with 11 bases between. This CDR3 spans 13 amino acids. The germline CDR1 and CDR2 sequences are MNHEY and SVGAGI. The CDR3 loop is CASSYSEGVPIYF. The CDR3 DNA follows: TGTGCCAGCAGTTACTCCGAGGGGGTGCCCATATATTTT.